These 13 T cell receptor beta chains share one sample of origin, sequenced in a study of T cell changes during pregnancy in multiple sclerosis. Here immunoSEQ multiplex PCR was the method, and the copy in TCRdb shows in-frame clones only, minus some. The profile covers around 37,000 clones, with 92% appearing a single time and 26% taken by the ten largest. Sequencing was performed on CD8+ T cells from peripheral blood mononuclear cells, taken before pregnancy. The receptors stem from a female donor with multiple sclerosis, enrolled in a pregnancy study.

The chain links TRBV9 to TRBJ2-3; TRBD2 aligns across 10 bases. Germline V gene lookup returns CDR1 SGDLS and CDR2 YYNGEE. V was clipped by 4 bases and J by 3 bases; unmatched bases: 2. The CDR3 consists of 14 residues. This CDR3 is CASSLAGVTDTQYF. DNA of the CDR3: TGTGCCAGCAGCCTAGCGGGGGTGACAGATACGCAGTATTTT.

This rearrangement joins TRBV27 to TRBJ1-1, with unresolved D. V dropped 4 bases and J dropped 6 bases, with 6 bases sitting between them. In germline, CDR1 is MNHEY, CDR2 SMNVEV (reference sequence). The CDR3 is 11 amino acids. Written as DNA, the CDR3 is TGTGCCAGCAGTTCCCCCTCTGAAGCTTTCTTT. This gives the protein CASSSPSEAFF.

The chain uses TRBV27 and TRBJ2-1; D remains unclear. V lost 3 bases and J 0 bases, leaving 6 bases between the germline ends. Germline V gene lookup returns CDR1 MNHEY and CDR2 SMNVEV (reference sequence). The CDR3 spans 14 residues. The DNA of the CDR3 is TGTGCCAGCAGTTTGATTAGCTCCTACAATGAGCAGTTCTTC. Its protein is CASSLISSYNEQFF.

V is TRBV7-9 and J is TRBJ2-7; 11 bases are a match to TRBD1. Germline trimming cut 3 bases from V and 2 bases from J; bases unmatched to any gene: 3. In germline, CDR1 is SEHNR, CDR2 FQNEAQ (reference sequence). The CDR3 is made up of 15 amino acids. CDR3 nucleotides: TGTGCCAGCAGCTTTGGACAGGGGGCTACCTACGAGCAGTACTTC. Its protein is CASSFGQGATYEQYF.

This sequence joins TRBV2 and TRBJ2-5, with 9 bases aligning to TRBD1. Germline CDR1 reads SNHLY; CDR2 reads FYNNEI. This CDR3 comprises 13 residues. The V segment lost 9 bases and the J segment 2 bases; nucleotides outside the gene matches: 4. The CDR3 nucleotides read TGTGCCAGTGGGGGACAGGGTCAAGAGACCCAGTACTTC. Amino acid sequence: CASGGQGQETQYF.

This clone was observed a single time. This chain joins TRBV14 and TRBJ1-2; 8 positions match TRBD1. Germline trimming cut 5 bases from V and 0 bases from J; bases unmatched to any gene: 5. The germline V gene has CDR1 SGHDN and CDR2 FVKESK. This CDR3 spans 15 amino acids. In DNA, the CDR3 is TGTGCCAGCAGCTTCGGACAGGGAGCTAACTATGGCTACACCTTC. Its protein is CASSFGQGANYGYTF.

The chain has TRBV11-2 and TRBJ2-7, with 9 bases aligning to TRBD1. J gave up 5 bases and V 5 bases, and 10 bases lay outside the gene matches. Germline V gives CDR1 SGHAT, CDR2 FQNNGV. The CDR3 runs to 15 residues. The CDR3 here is CASSQTGTGKNEQYF. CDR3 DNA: TGTGCCAGCAGCCAAACCGGGACAGGGAAGAACGAGCAGTACTTC.

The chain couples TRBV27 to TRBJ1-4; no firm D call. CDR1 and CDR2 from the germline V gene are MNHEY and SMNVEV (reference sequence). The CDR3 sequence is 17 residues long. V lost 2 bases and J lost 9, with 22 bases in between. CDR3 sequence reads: CASSLNLLQAMGQKLFF. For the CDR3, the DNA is TGTGCCAGCAGTTTAAATCTGCTCCAGGCCATGGGCCAAAAACTGTTTTTT.

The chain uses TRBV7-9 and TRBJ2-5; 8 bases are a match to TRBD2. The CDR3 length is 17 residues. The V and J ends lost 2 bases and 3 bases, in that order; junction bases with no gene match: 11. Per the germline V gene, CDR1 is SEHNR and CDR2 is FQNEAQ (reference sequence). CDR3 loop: CASSLSYGTRTEETQYF. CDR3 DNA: TGTGCCAGCAGCTTATCGTATGGGACTAGGACAGAAGAGACCCAGTACTTC.

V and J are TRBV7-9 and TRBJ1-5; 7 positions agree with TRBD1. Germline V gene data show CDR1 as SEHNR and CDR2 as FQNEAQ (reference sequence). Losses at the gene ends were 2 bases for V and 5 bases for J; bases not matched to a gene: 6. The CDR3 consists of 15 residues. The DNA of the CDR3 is TGTGCCAGCAGCTTAAACAGGGGTCCTGATCAGCCCCAGCATTTT. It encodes CASSLNRGPDQPQHF.

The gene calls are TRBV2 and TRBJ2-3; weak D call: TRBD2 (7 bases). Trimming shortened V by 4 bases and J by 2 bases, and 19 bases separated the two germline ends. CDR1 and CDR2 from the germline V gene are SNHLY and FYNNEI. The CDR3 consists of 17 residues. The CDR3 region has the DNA TGTGCCAGCAGTGGGGCGGGGGCTCAACTACACACAGATACGCAGTATTTT. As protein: CASSGAGAQLHTDTQYF.

CDR3 sequence: CASRPRQGPNYGYTF. Here the CDR3 DNA reads TGTGCCAGCAGACCAAGACAGGGCCCAAACTATGGCTACACCTTC. V gene TRBV6-5 combines with J gene TRBJ1-2, with TRBD1 matching 7 bases. The CDR3 has 15 amino acids. From germline, CDR1 is MNHEY and CDR2 SVGAGI. Trimming removed 6 bases from V and 2 bases from J; junction bases left unmatched: 9.

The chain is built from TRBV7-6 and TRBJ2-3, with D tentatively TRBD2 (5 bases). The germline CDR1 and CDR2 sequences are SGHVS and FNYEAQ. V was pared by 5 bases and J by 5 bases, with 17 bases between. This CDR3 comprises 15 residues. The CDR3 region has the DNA TGTGCCAGCAGCATAGGGAGTCTGGCAAGAGATACGCAGTATTTT. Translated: CASSIGSLARDTQYF.